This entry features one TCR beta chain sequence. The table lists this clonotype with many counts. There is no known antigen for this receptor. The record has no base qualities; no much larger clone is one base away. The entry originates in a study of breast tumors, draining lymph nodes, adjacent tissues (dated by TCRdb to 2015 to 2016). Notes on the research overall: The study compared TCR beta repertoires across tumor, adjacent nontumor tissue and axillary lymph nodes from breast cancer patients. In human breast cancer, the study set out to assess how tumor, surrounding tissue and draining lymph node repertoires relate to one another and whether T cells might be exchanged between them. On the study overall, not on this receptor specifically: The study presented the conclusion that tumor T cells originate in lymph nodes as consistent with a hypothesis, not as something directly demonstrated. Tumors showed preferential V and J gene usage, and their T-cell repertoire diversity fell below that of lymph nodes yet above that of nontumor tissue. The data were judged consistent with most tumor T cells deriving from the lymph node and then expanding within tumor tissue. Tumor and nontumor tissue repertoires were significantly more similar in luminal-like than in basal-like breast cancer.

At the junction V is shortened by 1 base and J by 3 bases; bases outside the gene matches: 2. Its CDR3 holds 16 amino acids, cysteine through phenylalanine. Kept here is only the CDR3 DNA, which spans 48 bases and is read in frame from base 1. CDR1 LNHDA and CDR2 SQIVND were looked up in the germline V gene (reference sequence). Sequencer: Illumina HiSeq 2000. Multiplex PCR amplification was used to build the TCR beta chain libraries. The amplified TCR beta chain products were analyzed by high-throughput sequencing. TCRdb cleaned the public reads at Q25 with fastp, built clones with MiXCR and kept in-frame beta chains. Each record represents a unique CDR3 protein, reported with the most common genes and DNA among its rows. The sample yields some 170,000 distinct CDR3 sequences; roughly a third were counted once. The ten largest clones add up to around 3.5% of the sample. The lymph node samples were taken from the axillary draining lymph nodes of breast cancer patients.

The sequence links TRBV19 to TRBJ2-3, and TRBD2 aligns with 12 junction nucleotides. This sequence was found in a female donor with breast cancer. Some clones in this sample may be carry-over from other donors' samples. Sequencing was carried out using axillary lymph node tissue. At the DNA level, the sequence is TGTGCCAGTAGTATAGGACTAGCGGGAGTAACAGATACGCAGTATTTT. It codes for CASSIGLAGVTDTQYF.